This T cell receptor (beta chain) was retrieved from a study of PD-1 blockade in mismatch repair-deficient tumors. The method was immunoSEQ multiplex PCR; TCRdb's version includes in-frame clones alone and lacks a portion of them. The sample records tens of thousands of clones, about 85% being singletons. Trimming cost V 0 bases and J 6 bases; bases outside gene matches: 11. CDR3 length equals 16 residues. Germline loops: CDR1 SGHKS, CDR2 YYEKEE (reference sequence). This chain links TRBV5-5 with TRBJ2-7; 8 positions agree with TRBD2. This sequence was found in an adult with mismatch repair-deficient cancer. The sequenced sample was peripheral blood, obtained 12 weeks after starting pembrolizumab. CDR3 DNA: TGTGCCAGCAGCTTGGCGGGACTAAGCGGGAGTATCGAGCAGTACTTC. Residues: CASSLAGLSGSIEQYF.